This entry lists 27 T cell receptor beta chains sequenced from one sample in a study of blood T cell repertoires in COVID-19. Method: immunoSEQ multiplex PCR; TCRdb's copy keeps in-frame clones and lacks some. The sample gives under 300,000 clones, 80% to 90% of which show up once; approximately 12% is in the top ten. Material for sequencing was peripheral blood. The receptors were gathered from a woman aged 25 to 39 with COVID-19, enrolled during active disease.

The chain joins TRBV5-1 to TRBJ1-1; D possibly corresponds to TRBD1 (6 bases). CDR3 length equals 15 residues. CDR1 and CDR2 (germline): SGHRS, YFSETQ. The V and J ends lost 0 bases and 0 bases respectively, with 9 bases between them. CDR3: CASSLVGAVNTEAFF. DNA of the CDR3: TGCGCCAGCAGCTTGGTGGGGGCTGTGAACACTGAAGCTTTCTTT.

This chain uses TRBV18 with TRBJ1-4, with 7 positions matching TRBD1. Germline V CDR1 and CDR2: KGHSH, LQKENI. This CDR3 region has 13 residues. The V gene end was trimmed by 4 bases and the J gene end by 5 bases; junction bases not matched to a gene: 1. The CDR3 spells CASSLGQNEKLFF. The CDR3 DNA is TGTGCCAGCTCACTGGGACAGAATGAAAAACTGTTTTTT.

The chain recombines TRBV5-4 with TRBJ2-5; D is possibly TRBD2 (5 bases). The CDR3 extends over 14 amino acids. The germline gives CDR1 SGHNT, CDR2 YYREEE (reference sequence). V gave up 1 base and J gave up 7 bases, with 14 bases separating them. The CDR3: CASSLRRAGGTQYF. The CDR3 region has the DNA TGTGCCAGCAGCTTGCGGCGGGCCGGTGGGACCCAGTACTTC.

The CDR3 coding sequence is TGTGCCAGTAGCCTACAGTCGAACACTGAAGCTTTCTTT. Its protein is CASSLQSNTEAFF. This chain joins TRBV19 and TRBJ1-1; D unresolved. The CDR3 is 13 residues long. The germline gives CDR1 LNHDA, CDR2 SQIVND (reference sequence). V gave up 6 bases and J gave up 1 base, with 9 bases separating them.

The V call is TRBV5-5, the J call TRBJ1-1; maybe TRBD1 (6 bases). This CDR3 spans 17 amino acids. The germline V and J ends were trimmed by 0 bases and 0 bases, with 15 bases remaining between them. CDR1 and CDR2 (germline): SGHKS, YYEKEE (reference sequence). The CDR3: CASSLELGGAMNTEAFF. CDR3 in DNA: TGTGCCAGCAGCTTGGAGCTGGGGGGGGCGATGAACACTGAAGCTTTCTTT.

The genes are TRBV18 and TRBJ2-7; TRBD2 aligns across 11 bases. CDR1 and CDR2 from the germline V gene are KGHSH and LQKENI. V lost 3 bases, J lost 2 bases, and 9 bases stayed unmatched. The CDR3 covers 17 residues. The CDR3 loop reads CASSPGLAGGQTYEQYF. The DNA for the CDR3 is TGTGCCAGCTCACCCGGTCTAGCGGGGGGCCAAACCTACGAGCAGTACTTC.

V usage is TRBV13 and J usage is TRBJ2-1; 9 bases match TRBD2. V trimming: 5 bases; J trimming: 8 bases; junction bases outside the gene matches: 7. Germline-derived CDR1 and CDR2 are PRHDT and FYEKMQ (reference sequence). CDR3 size: 14 residues. The CDR3 DNA reads TGTGCCAGCAGCCCGAGCGCGGGGGGGGATGAGCAGTTCTTC. This encodes CASSPSAGGDEQFF.

The V call is TRBV3-1 (or the pseudogene TRBV3-2), the J call TRBJ2-7; 10 bases line up with TRBD2. The CDR3 has 14 residues. CDR1 LGHDT and CDR2 YNNKEL come from the germline V gene (reference sequence). V shed 4 bases and J 4 bases; nucleotides not matched to a gene: 4. DNA of the CDR3: TGTGCCAGCAGCCCGTTTAGCGGGGGGTACGAGCAGTACTTC. Protein product: CASSPFSGGYEQYF.

The chain couples TRBV5-5 to TRBJ1-1, with D perhaps TRBD1 (5 bases). V was trimmed by 0 bases and J by 5 bases, leaving 14 bases between them. CDR1 and CDR2 (germline): SGHKS, YYEKEE (reference sequence). This CDR3 comprises 15 residues. The CDR3 region has the DNA TGTGCCAGCAGCTTGGCAGGGTACGCGGCGACTGAAGCTTTCTTT. Its protein is CASSLAGYAATEAFF.

The V call is TRBV4-1, the J call TRBJ2-7; 8 bases match TRBD1. CDR1 and CDR2 (germline): MGHRA, YSYEKL. After removal of 4 bases from V and 5 bases from J, the junction contained 13 bases not matched to a gene. This CDR3 has 16 amino acids. CDR3 protein: CASSLLLQGVGNEQYF. For the CDR3, the DNA is TGCGCCAGCAGCCTCCTCTTACAGGGGGTCGGGAACGAGCAGTACTTC.

The chain couples TRBV7-9 to TRBJ1-1; 8 bases align to TRBD1. The CDR3 consists of 14 residues. The germline V gene has CDR1 SEHNR and CDR2 FQNEAQ (reference sequence). Trimming at V came to 10 bases and at J to 1 base, leaving 8 bases not matched to a gene. The CDR3 sequence is CATKTGERNTEAFF. The CDR3 nucleotides are TGTGCCACGAAGACAGGGGAGCGGAACACTGAAGCTTTCTTT.

This clone was detected once. The V call is TRBV3-1 (or the pseudogene TRBV3-2), the J call TRBJ1-2, with unresolved D. The CDR3 length is 14 residues. Germline V gene data show CDR1 as LGHDT and CDR2 as YNNKEL (reference sequence). The V end was cut by 2 bases, the J end by 8 bases, with 15 bases between. CDR3 sequence reads: CASSQQLREGGYTF. Written as DNA, the CDR3 is TGTGCCAGCAGCCAACAATTGAGGGAGGGCGGCTACACCTTC.

The gene calls are TRBV29-1 and TRBJ2-2; TRBD2 aligns across 16 bases. Losses at the gene ends were 6 bases for V and 8 bases for J; bases not matched to a gene: 9. The CDR3 consists of 16 residues. Germline CDR1 and CDR2: SQVTM and ANQGSEA. The CDR3 sequence is CSVEGLAGGLAGELFF. The CDR3 nucleotides are TGCAGCGTCGAGGGACTAGCGGGGGGGCTAGCTGGGGAGCTGTTTTTT.

The J gene is TRBJ2-7, the V gene TRBV5-1, with 8 bases that match TRBD2. V lost 4 bases to trimming and J lost 6 bases; unmatched junction nucleotides: 12. This CDR3 comprises 15 residues. The germline V gene encodes CDR1 SGHRS and CDR2 YFSETQ. CDR3 loop: CASSVTGRGVGEQYF. Here the CDR3 DNA reads TGCGCCAGCAGCGTTACAGGGCGGGGGGTAGGCGAGCAGTACTTC.

This clone is a singleton in its sample. The V and J genes are TRBV5-1 and TRBJ2-3, with 7 bases aligning to TRBD2. The CDR3 is 16 residues long. Germline V gene data show CDR1 as SGHRS and CDR2 as YFSETQ. V lost 1 base and J lost 2; bases outside the gene matches: 7. CDR3 sequence: CASSLRGGGNTDTQYF. As DNA, the CDR3 is TGCGCCAGCAGCTTGCGCGGCGGGGGAAACACAGATACGCAGTATTTT.

CDR3 protein: CASVHPLSTYNEQFF. The CDR3 DNA is TGTGCCAGCGTACACCCCCTTAGCACCTACAATGAGCAGTTCTTC. The V call is TRBV28, the J call TRBJ2-1; D call uncertain. V was pared by 8 bases and J by 2 bases, with 16 bases between. The CDR3 totals 15 residues. Germline lookup yields CDR1 MDHEN and CDR2 SYDVKM.

The chain is built from TRBV16 and TRBJ1-2; the match to TRBD1 covers 9 bases. The V gene's germline CDR1 is KGHSY and CDR2 FQNENV. The junction had 9 bases not matched to a gene; V was cut back by 8 bases and J by 8 bases. This CDR3 is 13 amino acids long. The CDR3 sequence: CASPSGQGLGYTF. The CDR3 DNA sequence: TGTGCCAGCCCATCGGGACAGGGCTTGGGCTACACCTTC.

This chain connects TRBV6-5 to TRBJ1-1, with 9 bases identical to TRBD1. The CDR3 is 14 residues long. Germline CDR1 and CDR2: MNHEY and SVGAGI. V gave up 6 bases and J gave up 3 bases; unmatched junction bases: 5. DNA of the CDR3: TGTGCCAGCAGCCCCACAGGGGGCTACACTGAAGCTTTCTTT. It translates to CASSPTGGYTEAFF.

As for this clone: In the same sample, other DNA sequences code for this CDR3. The CDR3 DNA sequence: TGTGCCAGCTCACCCGGACAGAACACTGAAGCTTTCTTT. Amino acids: CASSPGQNTEAFF. The rearrangement links TRBV18 to TRBJ1-1; a possible D gene is TRBD1 (5 bases). V lost 3 bases to trimming and J lost 1 base, with 6 bases between them. Germline CDR1 reads KGHSH; CDR2 reads LQKENI. CDR3 length equals 13 residues.

The V and J genes are TRBV3-1 (or the pseudogene TRBV3-2) and TRBJ2-7, with unresolved D. Germline V gene data show CDR1 as LGHDT and CDR2 as YNNKEL (reference sequence). This CDR3 is 13 amino acids long. The V and J ends lost 5 bases and 3 bases respectively, with 11 bases between them. In DNA form, the CDR3 reads TGTGCCAGCAGCTTCGGCAGAGGCTACGAGCAGTACTTC. This sequence encodes CASSFGRGYEQYF.

This chain links TRBV2 with TRBJ2-2; 9 bases align to TRBD2. Germline CDR1 and CDR2: SNHLY and FYNNEI. The CDR3 has 14 residues. Germline trimming cut 5 bases from V and 5 bases from J; bases unmatched to any gene: 3. CDR3 nucleotides: TGTGCCAGCAGTTCGGGACTAGCAACCGGGGAGCTGTTTTTT. Protein product: CASSSGLATGELFF.

This clone was seen only once. J is TRBJ2-3 and V is TRBV11-3, with D possibly matching TRBD2 (5 bases). The V end lost 2 bases, the J end lost 4 bases, and 13 bases lay between the germline ends. Looked up from germline, CDR1 is SGHNT and CDR2 is YENEEA. CDR3 length: 15 amino acids. The CDR3 coding sequence is TGTGCCAGCAGCTTAACAGCCGGGCGGGCAGATACGCAGTATTTT. It yields the protein CASSLTAGRADTQYF.

The chain combines TRBV14 with TRBJ2-7; tentative D call: TRBD2 (5 bases). Trimming shortened V by 1 base and J by 5 bases, and 15 bases separated the two germline ends. The CDR3 totals 15 residues. Germline CDR1 SGHDN, CDR2 FVKESK. The chain's CDR3 is CASSQALSGINEQYF. CDR3 sequence (DNA): TGTGCCAGCAGCCAAGCCCTTTCGGGGATCAACGAGCAGTACTTC.

This clone was counted a single time. The chain joins TRBV4-1 to TRBJ1-1, with 7 bases identical to TRBD1. V lost 4 bases and J lost 3; bases outside the gene matches: 8. The CDR3 loop spans 15 amino acids. CDR1 is MGHRA, CDR2 YSYEKL, per germline. CDR3 amino acids: CASSLPRQGDTEAFF. Here the CDR3 DNA reads TGCGCCAGCAGCCTCCCTCGACAGGGAGACACTGAAGCTTTCTTT.

This clone was counted a few times. The chain has TRBV2 and TRBJ2-3; D gene uncertain. Germline loops: CDR1 SNHLY, CDR2 FYNNEI. V dropped 8 bases and J dropped 0 bases, with 9 bases sitting between them. The CDR3 totals 13 residues. CDR3 protein: CASAGSSTDTQYF. Written as DNA, the CDR3 is TGTGCCAGCGCCGGGTCTAGCACAGATACGCAGTATTTT.

CDR3 in amino acids: CASSMQGYGQPQHF. For the CDR3, the DNA is TGTGCCAGTAGTATGCAGGGGTACGGGCAGCCCCAGCATTTT. The chain couples TRBV19 to TRBJ1-5; D is perhaps TRBD1 (6 bases). Germline V gene lookup returns CDR1 LNHDA and CDR2 SQIVND (reference sequence). This CDR3 spans 14 amino acids. Trimming removed 3 bases from V and 7 bases from J, with 13 bases in between.

This chain connects TRBV6-9 to TRBJ2-7; no firm D call. This CDR3 contains 13 residues. Germline-derived CDR1 and CDR2 are MNHGY and SVAAGI. V lost 2 bases and J 2 bases, leaving 7 bases between the germline ends. The CDR3 region is CASSYQVAYEQYF. The CDR3 DNA reads TGTGCCAGCAGTTATCAGGTAGCCTACGAGCAGTACTTC.